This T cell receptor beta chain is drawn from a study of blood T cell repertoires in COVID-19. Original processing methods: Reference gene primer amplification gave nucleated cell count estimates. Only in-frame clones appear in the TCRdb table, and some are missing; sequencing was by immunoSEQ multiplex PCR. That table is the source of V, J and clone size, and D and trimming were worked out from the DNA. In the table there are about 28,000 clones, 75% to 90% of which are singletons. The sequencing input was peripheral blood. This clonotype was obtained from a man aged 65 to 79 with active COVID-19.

DNA for the CDR3: TGTGCCAGCAGCTCGGGACAGGGGGACGGAAACACCATATATTTT. Translated: CASSSGQGDGNTIYF. V and J are TRBV7-6 and TRBJ1-3; 11 positions agree with TRBD1. The J segment lost 4 bases and the V segment lost 4 bases, leaving 3 bases of the junction unmatched. CDR1 is SGHVS, CDR2 FNYEAQ, per germline. The CDR3 contains 15 residues.